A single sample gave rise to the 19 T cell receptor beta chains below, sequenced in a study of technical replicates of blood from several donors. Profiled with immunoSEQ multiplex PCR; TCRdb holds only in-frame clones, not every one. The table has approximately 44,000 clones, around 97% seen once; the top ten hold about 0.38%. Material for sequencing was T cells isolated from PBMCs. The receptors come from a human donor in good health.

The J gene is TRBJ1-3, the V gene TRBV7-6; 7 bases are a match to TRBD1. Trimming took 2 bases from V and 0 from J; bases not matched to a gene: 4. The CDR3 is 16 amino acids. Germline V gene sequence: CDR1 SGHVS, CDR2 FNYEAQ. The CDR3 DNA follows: TGTGCCAGCAGCTTAACCGGGACAGCCTCTGGAAACACCATATATTTT. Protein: CASSLTGTASGNTIYF.

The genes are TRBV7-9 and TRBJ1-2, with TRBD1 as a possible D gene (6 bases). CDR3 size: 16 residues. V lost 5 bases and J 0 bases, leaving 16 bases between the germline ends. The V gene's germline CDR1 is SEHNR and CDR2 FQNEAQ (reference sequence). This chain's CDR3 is CASSPPGTPSNYGYTF. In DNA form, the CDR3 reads TGTGCCAGCAGCCCACCCGGGACACCCTCTAACTATGGCTACACCTTC.

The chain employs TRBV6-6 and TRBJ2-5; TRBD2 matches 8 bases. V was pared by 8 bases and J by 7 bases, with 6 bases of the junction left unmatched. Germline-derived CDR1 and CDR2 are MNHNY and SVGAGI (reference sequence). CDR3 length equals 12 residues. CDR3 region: CASRGGDGTQYF. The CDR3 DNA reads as TGTGCCAGCCGGGGGGGGGACGGGACCCAGTACTTC.

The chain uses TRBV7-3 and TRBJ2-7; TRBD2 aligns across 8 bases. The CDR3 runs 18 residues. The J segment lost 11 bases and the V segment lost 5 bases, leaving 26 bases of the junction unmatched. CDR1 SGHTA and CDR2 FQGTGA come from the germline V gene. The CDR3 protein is CASSPVLITSGSRGGEYF. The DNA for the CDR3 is TGTGCCAGCAGCCCGGTGCTTATTACTAGCGGCAGTCGCGGGGGCGAGTACTTC. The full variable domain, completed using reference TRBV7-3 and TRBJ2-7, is GAGVSQTPSNKVTEKGKYVELRCDPISGHTALYWYRQSLGQGPEFLIYFQGTGAADDSGLPNDRFFAVRPEGSVSTLKIQRTERGDSAVYLCASSPVLITSGSRGGEYFGPGTRLTVT.

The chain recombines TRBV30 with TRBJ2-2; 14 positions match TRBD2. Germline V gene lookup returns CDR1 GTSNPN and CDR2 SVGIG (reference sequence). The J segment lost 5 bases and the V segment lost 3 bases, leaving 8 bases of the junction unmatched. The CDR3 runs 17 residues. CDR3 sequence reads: CAWSGGLAGVGTGELFF. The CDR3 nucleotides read TGTGCCTGGAGCGGGGGACTAGCGGGAGTGGGGACCGGGGAGCTGTTTTTT. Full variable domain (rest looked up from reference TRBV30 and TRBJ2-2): SQTIHQWPATLVQPVGSPLSLECTVEGTSNPNLYWYRQAAGRGLQLLFYSVGIGQISSEVPQNLSASRPQDRQFILSSKKLLLSDSGFYLCAWSGGLAGVGTGELFFGEGSRLTVL.

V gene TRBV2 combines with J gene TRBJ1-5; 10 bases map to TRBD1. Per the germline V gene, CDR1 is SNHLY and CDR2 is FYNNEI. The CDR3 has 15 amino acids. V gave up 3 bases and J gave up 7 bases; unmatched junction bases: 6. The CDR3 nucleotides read TGTGCCAGCAGTGAGGGGACAGGGGTAATCCAGCCCCAGCATTTT. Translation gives CASSEGTGVIQPQHF.

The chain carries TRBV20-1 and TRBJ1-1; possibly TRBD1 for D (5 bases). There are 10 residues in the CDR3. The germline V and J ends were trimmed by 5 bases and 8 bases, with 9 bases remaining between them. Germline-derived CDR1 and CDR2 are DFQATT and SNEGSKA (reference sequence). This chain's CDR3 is CSAGRTEAFF. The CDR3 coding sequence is TGCAGTGCTGGGAGGACAGAAGCTTTCTTT.

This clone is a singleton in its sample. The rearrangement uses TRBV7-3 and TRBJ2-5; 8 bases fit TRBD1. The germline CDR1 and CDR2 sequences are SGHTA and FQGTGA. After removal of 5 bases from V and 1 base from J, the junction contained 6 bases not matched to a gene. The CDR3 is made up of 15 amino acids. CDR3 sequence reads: CASSHGGQAQETQYF. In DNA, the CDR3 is TGTGCCAGCAGCCACGGGGGACAGGCCCAAGAGACCCAGTACTTC.

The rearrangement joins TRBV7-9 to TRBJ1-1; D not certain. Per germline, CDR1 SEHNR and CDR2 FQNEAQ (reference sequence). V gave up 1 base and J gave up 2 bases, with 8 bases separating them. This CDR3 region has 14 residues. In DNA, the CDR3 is TGTGCCAGCAGCTTAGGAGCGGGAAACACTGAAGCTTTCTTT. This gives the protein CASSLGAGNTEAFF.

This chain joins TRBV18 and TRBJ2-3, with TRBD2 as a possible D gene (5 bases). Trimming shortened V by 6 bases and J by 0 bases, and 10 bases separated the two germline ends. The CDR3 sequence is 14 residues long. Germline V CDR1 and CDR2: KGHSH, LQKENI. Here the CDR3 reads CASSYGLSTDTQYF. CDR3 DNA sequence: TGTGCCAGCTCCTACGGACTTAGCACAGATACGCAGTATTTT.

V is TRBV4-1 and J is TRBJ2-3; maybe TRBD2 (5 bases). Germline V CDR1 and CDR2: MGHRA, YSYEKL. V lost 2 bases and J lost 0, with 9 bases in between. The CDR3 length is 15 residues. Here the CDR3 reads CASSQRAASTDTQYF. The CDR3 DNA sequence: TGCGCCAGCAGCCAACGAGCGGCTAGCACAGATACGCAGTATTTT.

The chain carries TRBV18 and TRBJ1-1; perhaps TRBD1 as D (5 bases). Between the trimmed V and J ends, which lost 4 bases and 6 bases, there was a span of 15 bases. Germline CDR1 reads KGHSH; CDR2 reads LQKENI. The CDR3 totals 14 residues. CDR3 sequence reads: CASSLDSVRAEAFF. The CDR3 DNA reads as TGTGCCAGCTCACTCGACAGCGTCAGGGCTGAAGCTTTCTTT.

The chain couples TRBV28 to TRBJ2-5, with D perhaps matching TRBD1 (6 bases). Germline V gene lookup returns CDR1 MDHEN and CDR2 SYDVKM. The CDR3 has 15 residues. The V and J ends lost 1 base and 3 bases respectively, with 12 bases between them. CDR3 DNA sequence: TGTGCCAGCAGTTTATCAGGGGACCCCAAAGAGACCCAGTACTTC. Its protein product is CASSLSGDPKETQYF.

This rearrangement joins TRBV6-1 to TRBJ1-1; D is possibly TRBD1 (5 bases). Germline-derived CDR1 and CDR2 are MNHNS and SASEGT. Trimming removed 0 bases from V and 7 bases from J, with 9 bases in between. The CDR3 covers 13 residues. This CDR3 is CASSEAQGYEAFF. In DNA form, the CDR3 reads TGTGCCAGCAGTGAAGCCCAGGGCTATGAAGCTTTCTTT.

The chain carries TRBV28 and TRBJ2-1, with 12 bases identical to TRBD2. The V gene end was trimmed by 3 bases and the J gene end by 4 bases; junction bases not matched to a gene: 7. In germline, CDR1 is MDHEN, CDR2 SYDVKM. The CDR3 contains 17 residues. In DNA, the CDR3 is TGTGCCAGCAGTTTTGGGCTAGCGGGAGGGTGGTACAATGAGCAGTTCTTC. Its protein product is CASSFGLAGGWYNEQFF.

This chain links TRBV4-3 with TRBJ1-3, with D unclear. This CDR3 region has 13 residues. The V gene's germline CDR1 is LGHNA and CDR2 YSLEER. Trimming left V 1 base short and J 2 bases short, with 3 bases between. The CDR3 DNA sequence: TGCGCCAGCAGCCAAGTCACTGGAAACACCATATATTTT. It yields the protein CASSQVTGNTIYF.

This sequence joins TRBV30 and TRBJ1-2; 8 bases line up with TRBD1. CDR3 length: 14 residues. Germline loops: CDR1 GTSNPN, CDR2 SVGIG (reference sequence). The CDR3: CALWSGTGTYGYTF. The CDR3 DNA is TGTGCTCTATGGTCCGGGACAGGAACCTATGGCTACACCTTC. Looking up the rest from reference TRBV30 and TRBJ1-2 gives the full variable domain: SQTIHQWPATLVQPVGSPLSLECTVEGTSNPNLYWYRQAAGRGLQLLFYSVGIGQISSEVPQNLSASRPQDRQFILSSKKLLLSDSGFYLCALWSGTGTYGYTFGSGTRLTVV.

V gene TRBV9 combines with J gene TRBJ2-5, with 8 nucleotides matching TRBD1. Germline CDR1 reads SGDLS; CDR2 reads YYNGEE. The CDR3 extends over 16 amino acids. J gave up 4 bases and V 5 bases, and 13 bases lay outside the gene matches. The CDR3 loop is CASSPGQAIGRETQYF. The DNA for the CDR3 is TGTGCCAGCAGTCCGGGACAGGCGATAGGGCGAGAGACCCAGTACTTC.

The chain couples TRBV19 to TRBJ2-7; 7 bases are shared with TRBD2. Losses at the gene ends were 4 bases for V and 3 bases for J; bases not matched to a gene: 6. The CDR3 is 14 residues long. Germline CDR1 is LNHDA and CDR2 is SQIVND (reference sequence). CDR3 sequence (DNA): TGTGCCAGTAGTAGAGGGCGGGAGCTCTACGAGCAGTACTTC. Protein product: CASSRGRELYEQYF.